The next 14 T cell receptor beta chains were all read from a single sample in a study of blood T cell repertoires in COVID-19. Method: immunoSEQ multiplex PCR; TCRdb's copy keeps in-frame clones and lacks some. The table has 270,000 or so clones, about 85% seen once. The sample was PBMCs or T cells enriched from blood (not recorded which). The receptor source for this set is a woman aged 45-59 years who had been exposed to COVID-19.

The V and J genes are TRBV3-1 (or the pseudogene TRBV3-2) and TRBJ1-2; TRBD1 is a possible D gene (5 bases). From germline, CDR1 is LGHDT and CDR2 YNNKEL (reference sequence). The CDR3 is 15 amino acids. V shed 0 bases and J shed 6 bases, with 14 bases lying between them. The chain's CDR3 is CASSQDSAGSNGYTF. CDR3 sequence (DNA): TGTGCCAGCAGCCAAGATTCTGCAGGGTCAAATGGCTACACCTTC.

The count of this clone is one. The V gene is TRBV11-2, the J gene TRBJ1-4, with TRBD1 as a possible D gene (5 bases). This CDR3 has 14 amino acids. In germline, CDR1 is SGHAT, CDR2 FQNNGV. V was clipped by 4 bases and J by 5 bases, with 11 bases between them. CDR3: CASSYGRVNEKLFF. In nucleotides, the CDR3 is TGTGCCAGCAGCTACGGCAGGGTCAATGAAAAACTGTTTTTT. Full variable domain (remainder filled in from reference TRBV11-2 and TRBJ1-4): EAGVAQSPRYKIIEKRQSVAFWCNPISGHATLYWYQQILGQGPKLLIQFQNNGVVDDSQLPKDRFSAERLKGVDSTLKIQPAKLEDSAVYLCASSYGRVNEKLFFGSGTQLSVL.

This clone was seen a handful of times. The V call is TRBV27, the J call TRBJ1-1; D not certain. From germline, CDR1 is MNHEY and CDR2 SMNVEV (reference sequence). This CDR3 is 15 amino acids long. V was pared by 2 bases and J by 2 bases, with 12 bases between. CDR3 in DNA: TGTGCCAGCAGTTTAGAGTACAGCTTTAACACTGAAGCTTTCTTT. Its translation is CASSLEYSFNTEAFF.

This clone was found a few times. The chain employs TRBV19 and TRBJ2-2; D not certain. Per the germline V gene, CDR1 is LNHDA and CDR2 is SQIVND (reference sequence). This CDR3 spans 14 amino acids. The V and J ends lost 3 bases and 1 base respectively, with 6 bases between them. This chain's CDR3 is CASSILVNTGELFF. The DNA for the CDR3 is TGTGCCAGTAGTATCCTAGTGAACACCGGGGAGCTGTTTTTT. The variable domain in full, with the rest retrieved from reference TRBV19 and TRBJ2-2, is DGGITQSPKYLFRKEGQNVTLSCEQNLNHDAMYWYRQDPGQGLRLIYYSQIVNDFQKGDIAEGYSVSREKKESFPLTVTSAQKNPTAFYLCASSILVNTGELFFGEGSRLTVL.

The V call is TRBV7-2, the J call TRBJ1-3; D call uncertain. V shed 0 bases and J shed 3 bases, with 3 bases lying between them. CDR1 SGHTA and CDR2 FQGNSA come from the germline V gene. The CDR3 loop spans 13 amino acids. The chain's CDR3 is CASSLAGGNTIYF. The CDR3 bases are TGTGCCAGCAGCTTAGCCGGTGGAAACACCATATATTTT.

The chain employs TRBV5-1 and TRBJ1-1; 7 bases map to TRBD1. The CDR3 contains 14 residues. Germline CDR1 is SGHRS and CDR2 is YFSETQ. The J segment lost 4 bases and the V segment lost 4 bases, leaving 7 bases of the junction unmatched. The CDR3 DNA reads TGCGCCAGCAGCCAGACCCAGGGGGGCACTGAAGCTTTCTTT. This translates into CASSQTQGGTEAFF.

V gene TRBV6-2 or TRBV6-3 combines with J gene TRBJ1-1, with D perhaps TRBD1 (5 bases). V lost 2 bases to trimming and J lost 3 bases, with 10 bases between them. Per germline, CDR1 MNHEY and CDR2 SVGEGT. CDR3 size: 14 residues. The CDR3, as DNA: TGTGCCAGCAGTTACGGGGGGTATGACACTGAAGCTTTCTTT. As protein: CASSYGGYDTEAFF.

The V gene is TRBV4-3, the J gene TRBJ2-4; a weak D match, TRBD2 (6 bases). Trimming stripped 0 bases from V and 8 bases from J, with 14 bases between. The CDR3 has 15 amino acids. Germline V lookup: CDR1 LGHNA, CDR2 YSLEER. The CDR3 sequence is CASSQDGGVRDIQYF. The CDR3 bases are TGCGCCAGCAGCCAAGATGGCGGGGTCCGGGACATTCAGTACTTC.

The chain carries TRBV19 and TRBJ2-3, with D perhaps TRBD1 (6 bases). The length of the CDR3 is 13 residues. The V and J ends lost 6 bases and 6 bases respectively, with 13 bases between them. Per germline, CDR1 LNHDA and CDR2 SQIVND (reference sequence). CDR3 bases: TGTGCCAGTAGGGGGGCTCCTCCGGATACGCAGTATTTT. Translated, it gives CASRGAPPDTQYF.

The chain joins TRBV5-5 to TRBJ1-1; D not resolved. V was pared by 2 bases and J by 1 base, with 6 bases between. The CDR3 runs to 13 residues. Germline values: CDR1 SGHKS, CDR2 YYEKEE (reference sequence). The CDR3 bases are TGTGCCAGCAGCTTTCACACGAACACTGAAGCTTTCTTT. Protein: CASSFHTNTEAFF.

V is TRBV27 and J is TRBJ2-1, with 9 positions matching TRBD2. The CDR3 totals 11 residues. Germline lookup yields CDR1 MNHEY and CDR2 SMNVEV (reference sequence). V dropped 3 bases and J dropped 13; count of bases not matched to a gene: 1. In DNA form, the CDR3 reads TGTGCCAGCAGTTTTAGCGGGGGCCAGTTCTTC. Amino acid sequence: CASSFSGGQFF.

This CDR3 is CASSLAAATYNEQFF. The CDR3 DNA follows: TGTGCCAGCAGCTTAGCGGCGGCCACCTACAATGAGCAGTTCTTC. The rearrangement joins TRBV7-2 to TRBJ2-1; D remains unclear. This CDR3 region has 15 residues. The V gene lost 0 bases and the J gene lost 2 bases, with 8 bases spanning the gap. Germline V gives CDR1 SGHTA, CDR2 FQGNSA.

This clone was seen once. V gene TRBV18 combines with J gene TRBJ2-7; TRBD2 aligns across 9 bases. The CDR3 sequence is 15 residues long. Losses at the gene ends were 0 bases for V and 2 bases for J; bases not matched to a gene: 2. CDR1 is KGHSH, CDR2 LQKENI, per germline. CDR3 amino acids: CASSPPKRGAYEQYF. Written as DNA, the CDR3 is TGTGCCAGCTCACCACCTAAGCGGGGGGCCTACGAGCAGTACTTC.

This clone was observed a few times. The chain is built from TRBV4-1 and TRBJ2-1, with 8 bases matching TRBD1. Germline CDR1 is MGHRA and CDR2 is YSYEKL. J lost 9 bases, V lost 5 bases, and 12 bases had no gene match. The CDR3 contains 15 residues. DNA of the CDR3: TGCGCCAGCAGCGCTAATGGACAGGGAGAAGGTGAGCAGTTCTTC. It yields the protein CASSANGQGEGEQFF.